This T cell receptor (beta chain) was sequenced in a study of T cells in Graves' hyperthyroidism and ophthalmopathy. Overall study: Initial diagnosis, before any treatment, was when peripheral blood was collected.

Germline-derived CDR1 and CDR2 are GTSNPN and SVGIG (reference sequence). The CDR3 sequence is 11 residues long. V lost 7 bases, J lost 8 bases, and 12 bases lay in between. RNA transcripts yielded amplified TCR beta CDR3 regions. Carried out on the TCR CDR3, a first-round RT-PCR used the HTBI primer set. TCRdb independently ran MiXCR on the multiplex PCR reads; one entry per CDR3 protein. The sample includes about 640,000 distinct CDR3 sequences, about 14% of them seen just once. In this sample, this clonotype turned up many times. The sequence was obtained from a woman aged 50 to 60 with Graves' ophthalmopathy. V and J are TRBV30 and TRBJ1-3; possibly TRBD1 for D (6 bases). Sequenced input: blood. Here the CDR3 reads CASGQYDTIYF. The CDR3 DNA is TGTGCCTCGGGACAATACGACACCATATATTTT.